The clone carrying this TCR beta chain came up once. Its antigen is unidentified. V was pared by 0 bases and J by 5 bases, with 11 bases between. This CDR3 is built from 15 residues. Germline-derived CDR1 and CDR2 are MNHEY and SVGAGI. The data originate from a study of long-term antiretroviral therapy in people with HIV. Version v3.0 of the immunoSEQ assay ran at survey level. The table came from immunoSEQ multiplex PCR; TCRdb's copy has only in-frame clones and leaves some out. Here the sample spans roughly 38,000 clones, 75% to 90% being singletons. Study-level findings and limits: Missing from the dataset were any data on ART adherence, viral resistance or therapy changes.

Sequencing was performed on unsorted PBMCs, taken 3.4 years after starting antiretroviral therapy. The source of this sequence is a man aged 25-45 years with HIV. The J gene is TRBJ1-5, the V gene TRBV6-5; a possible D gene is TRBD1 (5 bases). For the CDR3, the DNA is TGTGCCAGCAGTTACTCATGGGACGGCTATCAGCCCCAGCATTTT. This translates into CASSYSWDGYQPQHF.